The rows below give T cell receptor beta chains drawn from one sample of a study of spatial heterogeneity in lung cancer. MiXCR, applied by TCRdb to the 5' RACE reads, yields one record per CDR3 protein. The data hold about 92,000 distinct CDR3 sequences, with approximately 12% observed a single time. The source was PBMCs, collected at surgery. The receptors were gathered from a male donor with early-stage non-small cell lung cancer. The CDR3 runs from the conserved cysteine through the conserved F or W. D genes are given only for firm matches. The size of a clone is reported for some rows only, either as once, few or many, or as a class for expanded clones.

clone size,CDR3 length,D gene,J gene,V gene,CDR3 protein,CDR3 DNA
few,15,-,TRBJ2-2,TRBV5-4,CASSPDFLNTGELFF,TGTGCCAGCAGCCCGGACTTTCTGAACACCGGGGAGCTGTTTTTT
-,14,-,TRBJ2-5,TRBV6-2/TRBV6-3,CASSYTNSQETQYF,TGTGCCAGCAGTTACACAAACTCACAAGAGACCCAGTACTTC
many,13,TRBD1,TRBJ1-4,TRBV29-1,CSVGGTGGEKLFF,TGCAGCGTTGGGGGCACAGGGGGTGAAAAACTGTTTTTT
few,15,TRBD1,TRBJ2-7,TRBV14,CASSHWDRSLDEQYF,TGTGCCAGCAGCCATTGGGACAGGTCACTGGACGAGCAGTACTTC
-,19,-,TRBJ1-6,TRBV4-1,CASSLWVQSGNVGNSPLHF,TGCGCCAGCAGCCTATGGGTACAATCAGGGAATGTAGGTAATTCACCCCTCCACTTT
-,17,TRBD2,TRBJ2-5,TRBV24-1,CATSDPLADEPKETQYF,TGTGCCACCAGTGATCCTCTAGCGGATGAGCCTAAAGAGACCCAGTACTTC
few,15,TRBD2,TRBJ2-3,TRBV7-9,CASSSLAGGTDTQYF,TGTGCCAGCAGCTCCTTAGCGGGGGGCACAGATACGCAGTATTTT
-,11,-,TRBJ1-2,TRBV6-2/TRBV6-3,CASTQRFGYTF,TGTGCCAGCACCCAAAGGTTCGGCTACACCTTC
-,15,-,TRBJ1-4,TRBV7-9,CASRQSPTRGEKLFF,TGTGCCAGCAGACAGTCCCCTACAAGAGGAGAAAAACTGTTTTTT
-,11,-,TRBJ2-7,TRBV28,CASSLQYEQYF,TGTGCCAGCAGTTTACAGTACGAGCAGTACTTC
many,13,-,TRBJ1-1,TRBV3-1,CASSQGMHTEAFF,TGTGCCAGCAGCCAGGGAATGCACACTGAAGCTTTCTTT
-,13,TRBD1,TRBJ1-4,TRBV19,CASTGQGRGKLFF,TGTGCCAGTACCGGACAGGGGAGAGGAAAACTGTTTTTT
few,13,TRBD1,TRBJ2-7,TRBV10-3,CAIRGTATYEQYF,TGTGCCATCAGGGGGACAGCTACCTACGAGCAGTACTTC
-,16,TRBD2,TRBJ2-7,TRBV6-5,CASRPTGVAGAYEQYF,TGTGCCAGCAGACCCACCGGGGTAGCGGGGGCCTACGAGCAGTACTTC
-,13,-,TRBJ1-5,TRBV28,CASKLGVNQPQHF,TGTGCCAGCAAACTAGGGGTTAATCAGCCCCAGCATTTT
-,12,-,TRBJ2-1,TRBV11-2,CASSAQRNEQFF,TGTGCCAGCAGCGCACAGCGCAATGAGCAGTTCTTC
-,17,TRBD1,TRBJ2-5,TRBV14,CASSQGTGFLTQETQYF,TGTGCCAGCAGCCAAGGGACAGGGTTCCTTACCCAAGAGACCCAGTACTTC
-,15,-,TRBJ2-2,TRBV6-5,CASQCPGHRTGELFF,TGTGCCAGCCAATGCCCGGGACACCGAACCGGGGAGCTGTTTTTT
few,16,-,TRBJ2-1,TRBV20-1,CSAISSESSSYNEQFF,TGCAGTGCAATCTCTAGCGAGTCTAGCTCCTACAATGAGCAGTTCTTC
-,15,TRBD2,TRBJ2-1,TRBV18,CASSTTSGSVYEQFF,TGTGCCAGCTCAACGACTAGCGGGAGTGTTTATGAGCAGTTCTTC
few,11,-,TRBJ1-1,TRBV6-5,CASTVGAEAFF,TGTGCCAGCACCGTGGGGGCAGAAGCTTTCTTT
few,14,TRBD2,TRBJ2-7,TRBV11-1,CASSLRLAVYEQYF,TGTGCCAGCAGCTTACGGCTAGCGGTTTACGAGCAGTACTTC
few,14,-,TRBJ2-5,TRBV6-1,CASKWGSLGETQYF,TGTGCCAGCAAGTGGGGGTCCCTAGGGGAGACCCAGTACTTC
-,16,-,TRBJ1-5,TRBV7-2,CASSFGSLGTNQPQHF,TGTGCCAGCAGCTTTGGGTCGCTCGGGACCAATCAGCCCCAGCATTTT
few,11,-,TRBJ2-4,TRBV6-5,CASRTKDIQYF,TGTGCCAGCCGAACTAAGGACATTCAGTACTTC
-,11,-,TRBJ2-1,TRBV30,CAWMGYNEQFF,TGTGCCTGGATGGGGTACAATGAGCAGTTCTTC
few,16,-,TRBJ2-1,TRBV10-3,CAISELDRSSYNEQFF,TGTGCCATCAGTGAGTTAGACAGAAGCTCCTACAATGAGCAGTTCTTC
few,13,-,TRBJ1-1,TRBV6-2/TRBV6-3,CASSWVMNTEAFF,TGTGCCAGCAGTTGGGTCATGAACACTGAAGCTTTCTTT
-,14,-,TRBJ2-1,TRBV12-3/TRBV12-4,CASSFWREDNEQFF,TGTGCCAGCAGTTTTTGGCGGGAAGACAATGAGCAGTTCTTC
-,14,-,TRBJ1-4,TRBV24-1,CATRPGRINEKLFF,TGTGCCACCAGGCCGGGACGGATTAATGAAAAACTGTTTTTT
few,13,-,TRBJ1-2,TRBV29-1,CSVSSETNYGYTF,TGCAGCGTTTCTTCAGAAACTAACTATGGCTACACCTTC
few,17,TRBD2,TRBJ2-2,TRBV7-6,CASSNPAVGGADGELFF,TGTGCCAGCAGCAACCCTGCCGTCGGGGGGGCCGACGGGGAGCTGTTTTTT
-,16,TRBD2,TRBJ2-2,TRBV5-1,CASSGTSGTNTGELFF,TGCGCCAGCAGCGGGACTAGCGGGACGAACACCGGGGAGCTGTTTTTT
few,15,-,TRBJ2-5,TRBV20-1,CSASRARGPRETQYF,TGCAGTGCTAGCAGGGCGAGGGGCCCAAGAGAGACCCAGTACTTC
many,19,TRBD2,TRBJ2-3,TRBV7-2,CASSSTGIKLAGVIDTQYF,TGTGCCAGCAGCTCGACCGGTATAAAACTAGCGGGAGTAATAGATACGCAGTATTTT
many,15,-,TRBJ1-6,TRBV6-2/TRBV6-3,CASSSPDSYNSPLHF,TGTGCCAGCAGTTCGCCGGACAGCTATAATTCACCCCTCCACTTT
-,12,-,TRBJ2-1,TRBV6-2/TRBV6-3,CASSTQGYEQFF,TGTGCCAGCAGTACCCAGGGTTATGAGCAGTTCTTC
-,14,TRBD1,TRBJ2-7,TRBV5-6,CASSNTGAYYEQYF,TGTGCCAGCAGCAACACAGGGGCTTACTACGAGCAGTACTTC
many,13,-,TRBJ2-3,TRBV6-5,CASTSEITDTQYF,TGTGCCAGCACTAGCGAAATCACAGATACGCAGTATTTT
few,14,-,TRBJ2-3,TRBV18,CASSPGRATDTQYF,TGTGCCAGCTCACCAGGCAGGGCCACAGATACGCAGTATTTT
many,13,-,TRBJ2-3,TRBV4-1,CASSQGNGDTQYF,TGCGCCAGCAGCCAAGGCAACGGAGATACGCAGTATTTT
-,15,TRBD2,TRBJ2-7,TRBV20-1,CSARDRLAGLYEQYF,TGCAGTGCTAGAGATCGACTAGCGGGGTTATACGAGCAGTACTTC
many,15,TRBD2,TRBJ2-3,TRBV2,CASSLLAGGTDTQYF,TGTGCCAGCAGCTTACTAGCGGGAGGTACGGATACGCAGTATTTT
many,15,-,TRBJ2-2,TRBV9,CASSVGTSNTGELFF,TGTGCCAGCAGCGTAGGCACATCGAACACCGGGGAGCTGTTTTTT
-,13,-,TRBJ1-2,TRBV6-5,CASSYTRDSGYTF,TGTGCCAGCAGTTACACCAGGGATTCCGGCTACACCTTC
-,13,-,TRBJ1-6,TRBV6-5,CASRANANSPLHF,TGTGCCAGCAGGGCGAACGCTAATTCACCCCTCCACTTT
few,15,-,TRBJ2-6,TRBV5-1,CASSEGLSGANVLTF,TGCGCCAGCAGCGAGGGGCTCTCTGGGGCCAACGTCCTGACTTTC
-,10,-,TRBJ2-7,TRBV5-1,CANRDHEQYF,TGCGCCAACAGGGACCACGAGCAGTACTTC
-,15,TRBD2,TRBJ2-2,TRBV28,CASSPPLAGTGELFF,TGTGCCAGCAGTCCTCCTCTAGCGGGGACCGGGGAGCTGTTTTTT
many,14,TRBD1,TRBJ1-6,TRBV28,CASSLGTGASPLHF,TGTGCCAGCAGTTTGGGGACAGGGGCCTCACCCCTCCACTTT
many,15,TRBD2,TRBJ2-3,TRBV7-3,CASSFLAGGPDTQYF,TGTGCCAGCAGCTTCCTAGCGGGAGGGCCCGATACGCAGTATTTT
many,17,-,TRBJ1-5,TRBV28,CASSLVWTASGNQPQHF,TGTGCCAGCAGTTTGGTCTGGACAGCTTCAGGCAATCAGCCCCAGCATTTT
many,12,-,TRBJ2-5,TRBV6-9,CANLGGQETQYF,TGTGCCAACCTTGGGGGACAAGAGACCCAGTACTTC